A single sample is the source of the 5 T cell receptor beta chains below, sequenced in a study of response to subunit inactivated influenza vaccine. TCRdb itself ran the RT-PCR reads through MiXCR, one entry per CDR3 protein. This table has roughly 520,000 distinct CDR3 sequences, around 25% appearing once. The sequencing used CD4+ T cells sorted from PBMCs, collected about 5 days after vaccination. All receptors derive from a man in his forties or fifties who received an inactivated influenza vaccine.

The CDR3: CASSLVEYTMNTEAFF. The CDR3, as DNA: TGTGCCAGCAGCTTAGTGGAATACACCATGAACACTGAAGCTTTCTTT. The V gene is TRBV7-2, the J gene TRBJ1-1, with D unresolved. The CDR3 consists of 16 residues. V was cut by 1 base and J by 0 bases, with 12 bases left in between. CDR1 and CDR2 from the germline V gene are SGHTA and FQGNSA.

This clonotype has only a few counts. As DNA, the CDR3 is TGCAGCCCGGCCGCGGGGGGTCCTGAGACCCAGTACTTC. Amino acids: CSPAAGGPETQYF. This chain links TRBV20-1 with TRBJ2-5, with 8 bases matching TRBD2. Germline loops: CDR1 DFQATT, CDR2 SNEGSKA (reference sequence). The CDR3 is 13 amino acids.

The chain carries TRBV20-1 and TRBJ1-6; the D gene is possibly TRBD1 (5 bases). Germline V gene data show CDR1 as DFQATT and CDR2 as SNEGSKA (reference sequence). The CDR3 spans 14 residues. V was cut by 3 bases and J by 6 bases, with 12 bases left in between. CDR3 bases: TGCAGTGCTAGGATCCGGGACTTTAATTCACCCCTCCACTTT. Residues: CSARIRDFNSPLHF.

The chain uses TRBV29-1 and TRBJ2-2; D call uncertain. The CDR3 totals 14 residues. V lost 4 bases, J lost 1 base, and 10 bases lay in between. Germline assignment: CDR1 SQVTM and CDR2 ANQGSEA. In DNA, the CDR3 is TGCAGCGTTGCGGTGTGGGGGAACACCGGGGAGCTGTTTTTT. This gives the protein CSVAVWGNTGELFF.

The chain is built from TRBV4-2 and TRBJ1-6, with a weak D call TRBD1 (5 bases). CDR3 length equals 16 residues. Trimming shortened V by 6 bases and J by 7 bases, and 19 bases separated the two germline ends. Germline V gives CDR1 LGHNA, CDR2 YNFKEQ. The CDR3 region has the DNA TGTGCCAGCAGTAGTACTCCGGGGCCGCGCAATTCACCCCTCCACTTT. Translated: CASSSTPGPRNSPLHF.